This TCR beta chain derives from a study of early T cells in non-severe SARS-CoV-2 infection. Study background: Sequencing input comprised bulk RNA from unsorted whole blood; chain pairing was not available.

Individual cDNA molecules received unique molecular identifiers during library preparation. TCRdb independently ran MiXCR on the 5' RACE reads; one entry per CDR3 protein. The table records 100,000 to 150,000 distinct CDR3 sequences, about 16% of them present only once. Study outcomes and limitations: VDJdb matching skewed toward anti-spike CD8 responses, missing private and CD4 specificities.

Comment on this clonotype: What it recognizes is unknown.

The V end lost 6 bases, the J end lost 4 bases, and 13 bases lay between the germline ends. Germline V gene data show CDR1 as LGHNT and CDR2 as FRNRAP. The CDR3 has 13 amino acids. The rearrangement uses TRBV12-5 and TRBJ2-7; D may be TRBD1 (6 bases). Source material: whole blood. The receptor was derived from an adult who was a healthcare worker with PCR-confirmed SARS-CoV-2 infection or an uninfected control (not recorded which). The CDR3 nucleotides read TGTGCTAGTGGACCTCTCGACAGGTACGAGCAGTACTTC. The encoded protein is CASGPLDRYEQYF.